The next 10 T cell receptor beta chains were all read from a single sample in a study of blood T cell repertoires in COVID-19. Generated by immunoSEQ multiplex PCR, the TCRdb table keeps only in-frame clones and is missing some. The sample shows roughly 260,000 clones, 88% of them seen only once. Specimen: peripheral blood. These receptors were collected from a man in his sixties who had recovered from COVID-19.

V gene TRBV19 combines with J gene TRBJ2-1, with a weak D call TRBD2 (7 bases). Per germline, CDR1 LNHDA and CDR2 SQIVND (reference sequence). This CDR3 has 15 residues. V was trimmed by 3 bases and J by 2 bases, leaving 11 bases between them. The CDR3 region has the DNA TGTGCCAGTAGTATTTTAGGGGGGGCCTACAATGAGCAGTTCTTC. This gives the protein CASSILGGAYNEQFF.

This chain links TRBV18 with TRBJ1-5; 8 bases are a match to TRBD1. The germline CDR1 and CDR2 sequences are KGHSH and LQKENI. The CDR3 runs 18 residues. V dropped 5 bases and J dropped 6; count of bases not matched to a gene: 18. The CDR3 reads CASSNLPGQAFIGQPQHF. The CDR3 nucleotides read TGTGCCAGCTCAAATCTACCGGGACAGGCTTTCATAGGTCAGCCCCAGCATTTT.

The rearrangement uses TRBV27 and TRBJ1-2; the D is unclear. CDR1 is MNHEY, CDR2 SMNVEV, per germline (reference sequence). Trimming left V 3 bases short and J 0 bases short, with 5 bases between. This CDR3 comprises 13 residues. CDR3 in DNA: TGTGCCAGCAGTTTTTCAGCTAACTATGGCTACACCTTC. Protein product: CASSFSANYGYTF.

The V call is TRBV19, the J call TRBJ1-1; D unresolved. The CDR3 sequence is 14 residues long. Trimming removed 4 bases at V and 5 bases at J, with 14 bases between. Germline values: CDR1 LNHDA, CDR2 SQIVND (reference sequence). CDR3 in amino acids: CASSKDGYGTEAFF. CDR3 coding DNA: TGTGCCAGTAGTAAAGACGGGTACGGAACTGAAGCTTTCTTT.

The CDR3 coding sequence is TGCGCCAGCAGCCACGGGGGGGGCACAGATACGCAGTATTTT. Encoded protein: CASSHGGGTDTQYF. J is TRBJ2-3 and V is TRBV4-1, with TRBD2 identical over 8 bases. Trimming cost V 3 bases and J 1 base; bases outside gene matches: 0. The CDR3 is 14 residues long. Germline lookup yields CDR1 MGHRA and CDR2 YSYEKL.

This CDR3 is CASSIKTYRTSGGATDTQYF. DNA for the CDR3: TGTGCCAGCAGTATAAAGACCTACCGGACTAGCGGGGGGGCCACAGATACGCAGTATTTT. The chain recombines TRBV6-2 or TRBV6-3 with TRBJ2-3, with 15 bases fitting TRBD2. V was pared by 5 bases and J by 2 bases, with 14 bases of the junction left unmatched. CDR1 is MNHEY and CDR2 is SVGEGT in the germline V gene. The CDR3 extends over 20 amino acids.

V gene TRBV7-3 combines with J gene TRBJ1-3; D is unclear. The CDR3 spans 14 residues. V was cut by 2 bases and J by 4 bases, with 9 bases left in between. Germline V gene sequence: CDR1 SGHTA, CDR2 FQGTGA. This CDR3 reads CASSLGVGGNTIYF. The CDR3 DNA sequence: TGTGCCAGCAGCTTAGGAGTAGGCGGAAACACCATATATTTT. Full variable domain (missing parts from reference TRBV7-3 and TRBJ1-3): GAGVSQTPSNKVTEKGKYVELRCDPISGHTALYWYRQSLGQGPEFLIYFQGTGAADDSGLPNDRFFAVRPEGSVSTLKIQRTERGDSAVYLCASSLGVGGNTIYFGEGSWLTVV.

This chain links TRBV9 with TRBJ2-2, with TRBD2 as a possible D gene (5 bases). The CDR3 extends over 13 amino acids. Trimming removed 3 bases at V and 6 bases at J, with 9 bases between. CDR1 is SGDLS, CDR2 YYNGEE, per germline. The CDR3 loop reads CASSAAAAGELFF. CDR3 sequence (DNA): TGTGCCAGCAGCGCAGCAGCGGCCGGGGAGCTGTTTTTT.

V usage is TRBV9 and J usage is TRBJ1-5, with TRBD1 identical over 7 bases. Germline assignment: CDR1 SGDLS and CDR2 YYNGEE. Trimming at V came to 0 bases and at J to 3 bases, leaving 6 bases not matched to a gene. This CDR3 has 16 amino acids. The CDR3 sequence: CASSVGEGGYNQPQHF. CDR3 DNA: TGTGCCAGCAGCGTAGGTGAAGGGGGCTACAATCAGCCCCAGCATTTT. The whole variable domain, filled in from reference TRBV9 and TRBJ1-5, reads DSGVTQTPKHLITATGQRVTLRCSPRSGDLSVYWYQQSLDQGLQFLIQYYNGEERAKGNILERFSAQQFPDLHSELNLSSLELGDSALYFCASSVGEGGYNQPQHFGDGTRLSIL.

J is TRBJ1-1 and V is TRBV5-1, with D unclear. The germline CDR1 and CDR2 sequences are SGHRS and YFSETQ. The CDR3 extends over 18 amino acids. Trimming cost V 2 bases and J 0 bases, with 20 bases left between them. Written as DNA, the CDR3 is TGCGCCAGCAGCTTTCGGCAGGTGCAATTCGCCATGAACACTGAAGCTTTCTTT. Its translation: CASSFRQVQFAMNTEAFF.